What follows describes a single T cell receptor beta chain. TCRdb's table, derived via immunoSEQ multiplex PCR, lists solely in-frame clones and lacks some. The sample records roughly 68,000 clones, around 97% being singletons. The record originates from a study of cytomegalovirus exposure and HLA in healthy donors. The CDR3 has 16 residues. V was trimmed by 2 bases and J by 2 bases, leaving 14 bases between them. V is TRBV5-3 and J is TRBJ1-3; D is ambiguous. TRBV5-3 is placed among ORFs of uncertain function. Sequences were obtained from PBMCs. This receptor was identified in a man younger than 35 in good health and CMV-seronegative. CDR3 in amino acids: CARSFLGKGAGNTIYF. The CDR3 DNA reads TGTGCCAGAAGCTTTTTGGGGAAGGGAGCTGGAAACACCATATATTTT.